The TCR beta chain described here comes from a study of blood T cell repertoires in COVID-19. In the study overall: Samples came from the United States, Italy and Spain, spanning acute and convalescent COVID-19.

Trimming cost V 6 bases and J 6 bases, with 17 bases left between them. The CDR3 spans 14 residues. Germline V gene lookup returns CDR1 LGHDT and CDR2 YNNKEL (reference sequence). Cohort assignment relied on participant-reported clinical history. Sequenced by immunoSEQ multiplex PCR; TCRdb stores in-frame clones only, minus some. The table records 300,000 to 500,000 clones, 70% to 90% of them present only once. The sequence came from a woman aged 40-49 years with acute COVID-19. V and J are TRBV3-1 (or the pseudogene TRBV3-2) and TRBJ1-2, with a tentative D call TRBD1 (5 bases). The specimen sequenced was PBMCs or T cells enriched from blood (not recorded which). The CDR3 DNA reads TGTGCCAGCAGATATCAGGGTTCCCTCCATGGCTACACCTTC. It yields the protein CASRYQGSLHGYTF.